The 32 T cell receptor beta chains below were found in one sample sequenced in a study of blood T cell repertoires in COVID-19. Generated by immunoSEQ multiplex PCR, the TCRdb table keeps only in-frame clones and is missing some. The repertoire holds around 250,000 clones, with 86% as singletons. Sequencing was performed on peripheral blood. These TCRs come from a man aged 60-69 years with acute or convalescent COVID-19.

The gene calls are TRBV19 and TRBJ1-3; D gene ambiguous. V was shortened by 6 bases and J by 2 bases, with 14 bases between the two germline ends. The CDR3 sequence is 15 residues long. In germline, CDR1 is LNHDA, CDR2 SQIVND (reference sequence). The chain's CDR3 is CASSKQRTAGNTIYF. The CDR3 nucleotides read TGTGCCAGTAGCAAACAGCGGACCGCTGGAAACACCATATATTTT.

The chain carries TRBV9 and TRBJ2-2, with a weak D call TRBD1 (6 bases). The V end was cut by 4 bases, the J end by 4 bases, with 26 bases between. Germline V lookup: CDR1 SGDLS, CDR2 YYNGEE. This CDR3 is built from 19 residues. CDR3 nucleotide sequence: TGTGCCAGCAGCCTCGGACTCTTATGGGACAATGATTTCACCGGGGAGCTGTTTTTT. This sequence encodes CASSLGLLWDNDFTGELFF.

The J gene is TRBJ2-7, the V gene TRBV7-9; 7 bases map to TRBD1. The V gene's germline CDR1 is SEHNR and CDR2 FQNEAQ (reference sequence). Germline trimming cut 5 bases from V and 5 bases from J; bases unmatched to any gene: 15. The CDR3 spans 16 residues. Here the CDR3 DNA reads TGTGCCAGCAGCCCGGGACGGGGAGCAGGGGGAAACGAGCAGTACTTC. It codes for CASSPGRGAGGNEQYF.

The chain carries TRBV4-2 and TRBJ1-3; possibly TRBD1 for D (5 bases). The CDR3 consists of 16 residues. The V end was cut by 4 bases, the J end by 2 bases, with 15 bases between. From germline, CDR1 is LGHNA and CDR2 YNFKEQ. CDR3 nucleotide sequence: TGTGCCAGCAGCCCGAGCGGGACTAGGGCTGGAAACACCATATATTTT. As protein: CASSPSGTRAGNTIYF.

The genes are TRBV29-1 and TRBJ1-5; D is uncertain. Trimming left V 7 bases short and J 2 bases short, with 15 bases between. The germline V gene has CDR1 SQVTM and CDR2 ANQGSEA. CDR3 length: 14 amino acids. The CDR3 loop reads CSARWGGGNQPQHF. The CDR3 DNA reads TGCAGCGCCCGATGGGGAGGAGGCAATCAGCCCCAGCATTTT.

The rearrangement joins TRBV7-9 to TRBJ2-3; D perhaps matches TRBD1 (6 bases). The V gene lost 4 bases and the J gene lost 4 bases, with 21 bases spanning the gap. CDR3 length: 17 residues. Germline lookup yields CDR1 SEHNR and CDR2 FQNEAQ (reference sequence). The CDR3 bases are TGTGCCAGCAGCTCAGGACCCCGGACAGTGTATCCAGATACGCAGTATTTT. It specifies CASSSGPRTVYPDTQYF. The complete variable domain, with remaining parts taken from reference TRBV7-9 and TRBJ2-3, reads DTGVSQNPRHKITKRGQNVTFRCDPISEHNRLYWYRQTLGQGPEFLTYFQNEAQLEKSRLLSDRFSAERPKGSFSTLEIQRTEQGDSAMYLCASSSGPRTVYPDTQYFGPGTRLTVL.

The gene calls are TRBV4-1 and TRBJ2-5; D is perhaps TRBD1 (6 bases). Trimming took off 5 bases at V and 5 bases at J, with 18 bases between the two ends. Germline CDR1 reads MGHRA; CDR2 reads YSYEKL. The length of the CDR3 is 15 residues. In DNA, the CDR3 is TGCGCCAGCAGCACCAGGGGCGTCGAGGGGGAGACCCAGTACTTC. It specifies CASSTRGVEGETQYF.

This clone was observed a single time. V and J are TRBV28 and TRBJ2-2; TRBD2 matches at 7 bases. The trim removed 8 bases at V and 6 bases at J, leaving 27 bases unmatched. The CDR3 extends over 20 amino acids. The germline V gene has CDR1 MDHEN and CDR2 SYDVKM. The CDR3 DNA reads TGTGCCAGCGGACGGGACCGGAGAGCGGGGATTACCGTGGCGGCCGGGGAGCTGTTTTTT. It yields the protein CASGRDRRAGITVAAGELFF.

The J gene is TRBJ1-1, the V gene TRBV28, with a tentative D call TRBD1 (6 bases). V was clipped by 3 bases and J by 1 base, with 12 bases between them. The CDR3 runs to 15 residues. CDR1 MDHEN and CDR2 SYDVKM come from the germline V gene. This CDR3 is CASSLIEGQNTEAFF. The CDR3 region has the DNA TGTGCCAGCAGTTTGATTGAGGGACAGAACACTGAAGCTTTCTTT.

The genes are TRBV29-1 and TRBJ1-4; TRBD1 aligns across 7 bases. This CDR3 has 13 amino acids. Germline V gives CDR1 SQVTM, CDR2 ANQGSEA. Losses at the gene ends were 6 bases for V and 3 bases for J; bases not matched to a gene: 4. CDR3 in amino acids: CSVSQGANEKLFF. The CDR3 DNA reads as TGCAGCGTCAGCCAGGGGGCTAATGAAAAACTGTTTTTT.

The V call is TRBV10-3, the J call TRBJ1-2; TRBD1 is a possible D gene (5 bases). V was trimmed by 7 bases and J by 1 base, leaving 13 bases between them. CDR1 and CDR2 (germline): ENHRY, SYGVKD. The CDR3 length is 14 residues. CDR3 in amino acids: CAITPGRNNYGYTF. The CDR3, as DNA: TGTGCCATCACGCCAGGGAGGAATAACTATGGCTACACCTTC.

The chain couples TRBV28 to TRBJ1-1; a possible D gene is TRBD1 (6 bases). Trimming shortened V by 3 bases and J by 4 bases, and 15 bases separated the two germline ends. The germline V gene encodes CDR1 MDHEN and CDR2 SYDVKM. CDR3 size: 15 residues. This CDR3 reads CASSFLVRGLTEAFF. The CDR3 region has the DNA TGTGCCAGCAGTTTTCTCGTCAGGGGTCTCACTGAAGCTTTCTTT.

This sequence joins TRBV9 and TRBJ2-1; tentatively, D is TRBD1 (5 bases). The length of the CDR3 is 15 residues. The V end was cut by 0 bases, the J end by 1 base, with 8 bases between. Germline CDR1 SGDLS, CDR2 YYNGEE. CDR3 sequence: CASSVGRGSYNEQFF. The CDR3 DNA sequence: TGTGCCAGCAGCGTAGGAAGGGGATCCTACAATGAGCAGTTCTTC.

The rearrangement uses TRBV7-8 and TRBJ1-1; D may be TRBD1 (6 bases). V lost 5 bases and J 8 bases, leaving 12 bases between the germline ends. The CDR3 has 12 amino acids. The germline CDR1 and CDR2 sequences are SGHVS and FQNEAQ. In DNA form, the CDR3 reads TGTGCCAGCAGCCCACAGGGTTGGGAAGCTTTCTTT. It codes for CASSPQGWEAFF.

This sequence joins TRBV30 and TRBJ2-7; 10 positions match TRBD2. The V gene end was trimmed by 0 bases and the J gene end by 2 bases; junction bases not matched to a gene: 7. This CDR3 spans 16 amino acids. Germline lookup yields CDR1 GTSNPN and CDR2 SVGIG (reference sequence). The CDR3 region has the DNA TGTGCCTGGAGTGTACTAGGACTAGCGGAGCCCTACGAGCAGTACTTC. Its translation: CAWSVLGLAEPYEQYF.

This clone was recorded once. The chain links TRBV19 to TRBJ2-7; 7 bases agree with TRBD2. Germline V CDR1 and CDR2: LNHDA, SQIVND (reference sequence). With V trimmed by 10 bases and J by 3 bases, 9 bases remained unmatched. The CDR3 is 13 residues long. The DNA of the CDR3 is TGTGCCACCGGCGGGGGTAGCAGCTACGAGCAGTACTTC. It codes for CATGGGSSYEQYF. The variable domain in full, with the rest retrieved from reference TRBV19 and TRBJ2-7, is DGGITQSPKYLFRKEGQNVTLSCEQNLNHDAMYWYRQDPGQGLRLIYYSQIVNDFQKGDIAEGYSVSREKKESFPLTVTSAQKNPTAFYLCATGGGSSYEQYFGPGTRLTVT.

The chain couples TRBV19 to TRBJ2-3, with D possibly TRBD1 on 6 matching bases. Trimming shortened V by 1 base and J by 0 bases, and 14 bases separated the two germline ends. CDR3 length: 17 amino acids. The V gene's germline CDR1 is LNHDA and CDR2 SQIVND (reference sequence). The DNA of the CDR3 is TGTGCCAGTAGTATAGGGATTGGACAGCCGAGCACAGATACGCAGTATTTT. Encoded protein: CASSIGIGQPSTDTQYF.

This chain uses TRBV12-3 or TRBV12-4 with TRBJ1-2; D not resolved. V was pared by 3 bases and J by 4 bases, with 6 bases between. This CDR3 has 12 residues. CDR3 nucleotides: TGTGCCAGCAGTTTTCGGTCCTATGGCTACACCTTC. Translation gives CASSFRSYGYTF.

The rearrangement uses TRBV24-1 and TRBJ2-1, with 7 bases matching TRBD2. Germline assignment: CDR1 KGHDR and CDR2 SFDVKD. Germline trimming cut 8 bases from V and 6 bases from J; bases unmatched to any gene: 24. There are 19 residues in the CDR3. The chain's CDR3 is CATTPPLTGLGRECNEQFF. The DNA of the CDR3 is TGTGCCACCACGCCCCCTCTTACAGGTCTGGGGCGGGAGTGCAATGAGCAGTTCTTC.

This rearrangement joins TRBV6-4 to TRBJ1-2, with 8 nucleotides matching TRBD1. The junction had 2 bases not matched to a gene; V was cut back by 5 bases and J by 0 bases. This CDR3 comprises 14 residues. Germline V gene sequence: CDR1 MRHNA, CDR2 SNTAGT. CDR3 sequence (DNA): TGTGCCAGCAGTCCGGGACAGGCTAACTATGGCTACACCTTC. Protein sequence: CASSPGQANYGYTF.

CDR3 DNA sequence: TGCGCCAGCAGCCAAGGACTAGCGGGGCTCGGTGATGAGCAGTTCTTC. Residues: CASSQGLAGLGDEQFF. The rearrangement links TRBV4-1 to TRBJ2-1, with 11 bases aligning to TRBD2. Trimming removed 1 base from V and 8 bases from J; junction bases left unmatched: 7. Germline-derived CDR1 and CDR2 are MGHRA and YSYEKL. This CDR3 region has 16 residues.

DNA of the CDR3: TGCGCCAGCAGCTTACAGGGAAATTGGAATGAAAAACTGTTTTTT. Protein product: CASSLQGNWNEKLFF. The chain employs TRBV5-1 and TRBJ1-4, with D perhaps TRBD1 (6 bases). The V gene's germline CDR1 is SGHRS and CDR2 YFSETQ. The ends were cut back, 2 bases at V and 5 bases at J, with 13 bases in the middle. The CDR3 sequence is 15 residues long.

This clone has a handful of counts. V usage is TRBV18 and J usage is TRBJ2-7; 8 nucleotides match TRBD2. CDR1 is KGHSH and CDR2 is LQKENI in the germline V gene. The CDR3 loop spans 18 amino acids. The junction had 15 bases not matched to a gene; V was cut back by 3 bases and J by 2 bases. Written as DNA, the CDR3 is TGTGCCAGCTCACCTCCCTTAATAGAGCGGGAGACTCCCTACGAGCAGTACTTC. This gives the protein CASSPPLIERETPYEQYF. The complete variable domain, with remaining parts taken from reference TRBV18 and TRBJ2-7, reads NAGVMQNPRHLVRRRGQEARLRCSPMKGHSHVYWYRQLPEEGLKFMVYLQKENIIDESGMPKERFSAEFPKEGPSILRIQQVVRGDSAAYFCASSPPLIERETPYEQYFGPGTRLTVT.

The chain links TRBV25-1 to TRBJ2-7; D gene ambiguous. Germline assignment: CDR1 MGHDK and CDR2 SYGVNS. Trimming pared 2 bases from V and 4 bases from J, leaving 12 bases between. This CDR3 is built from 14 residues. In DNA, the CDR3 is TGTGCCAGCAGTGAAACCGGGTCACGTTACGAGCAGTACTTC. Translated: CASSETGSRYEQYF.

For this clone: The same CDR3 arises from other DNA sequences in this sample as well. The chain couples TRBV7-2 to TRBJ2-7, with TRBD1 matching 9 bases. Germline-derived CDR1 and CDR2 are SGHTA and FQGNSA. The CDR3 contains 15 residues. V dropped 0 bases and J dropped 2; count of bases not matched to a gene: 2. This CDR3 reads CASSLAGQGPYEQYF. CDR3 nucleotides: TGTGCCAGCAGCTTAGCGGGACAGGGTCCCTACGAGCAGTACTTC. Using reference TRBV7-2 and TRBJ2-7 for the parts outside the CDR3, the full variable domain is GAGVSQSPSNKVTEKGKDVELRCDPISGHTALYWYRQSLGQGLEFLIYFQGNSAPDKSGLPSDRFSAERTGGSVSTLTIQRTQQEDSAVYLCASSLAGQGPYEQYFGPGTRLTVT.

Worth noting for this clone: Other nucleotide sequences from this sample produce the same CDR3. V usage is TRBV19 and J usage is TRBJ1-5; D ambiguous. V was clipped by 2 bases and J by 0 bases, with 5 bases between them. The CDR3 has 14 amino acids. Looked up from germline, CDR1 is LNHDA and CDR2 is SQIVND (reference sequence). The CDR3 DNA sequence: TGTGCCAGTAGTATAACTGATAGCAATCAGCCCCAGCATTTT. This gives the protein CASSITDSNQPQHF.

This chain links TRBV28 with TRBJ2-2; TRBD1 matches at 7 bases. After removal of 3 bases from V and 6 bases from J, the junction contained 13 bases not matched to a gene. CDR1 is MDHEN, CDR2 SYDVKM, per germline. The CDR3 runs to 17 residues. The CDR3 bases are TGTGCCAGCAGTTTGCCGAGGGGGCGAAGTTATCCCGGGGAGCTGTTTTTT. Protein: CASSLPRGRSYPGELFF.

V usage is TRBV5-1 and J usage is TRBJ1-5, with TRBD1 matching 7 bases. J gave up 2 bases and V 0 bases, and 5 bases lay outside the gene matches. The CDR3 is 16 residues long. The germline V gene has CDR1 SGHRS and CDR2 YFSETQ. DNA of the CDR3: TGCGCCAGCAGCTTGGAAGGGGGCGGCGGCAATCAGCCCCAGCATTTT. Its translation is CASSLEGGGGNQPQHF.

The chain couples TRBV6-5 to TRBJ1-2; 9 bases fit TRBD1. Germline CDR1 is MNHEY and CDR2 is SVGAGI. J gave up 6 bases and V 6 bases, and 5 bases lay outside the gene matches. The CDR3 sequence is 13 residues long. DNA for the CDR3: TGTGCCAGCAGACAGGGGGCGGAGGATGGCTACACCTTC. Protein product: CASRQGAEDGYTF.

This rearrangement joins TRBV19 to TRBJ2-3; 11 positions match TRBD1. V dropped 3 bases and J dropped 5; count of bases not matched to a gene: 7. The germline CDR1 and CDR2 sequences are LNHDA and SQIVND (reference sequence). This CDR3 contains 16 residues. DNA of the CDR3: TGTGCCAGTAGTATTTCCGGGACAGGGGGGAGAGATACGCAGTATTTT. Protein product: CASSISGTGGRDTQYF.

This chain uses TRBV28 with TRBJ1-2; 10 bases match TRBD1. The germline V gene encodes CDR1 MDHEN and CDR2 SYDVKM. The ends lost 7 bases at V and 4 bases at J; junction bases unmatched: 15. The CDR3 covers 17 residues. CDR3 protein: CASNRPSGTGESYGYTF. The DNA of the CDR3 is TGTGCCAGCAACCGCCCATCTGGGACAGGGGAGAGCTATGGCTACACCTTC.

This clone was seen a few times. The chain links TRBV19 to TRBJ1-1; perhaps TRBD1 as D (5 bases). V was trimmed by 1 base and J by 7 bases, leaving 16 bases between them. The CDR3 length is 15 residues. CDR1 LNHDA and CDR2 SQIVND come from the germline V gene (reference sequence). CDR3 nucleotide sequence: TGTGCCAGTAGTATAGGACAGCCGGCCGAGGTTGAAGCTTTCTTT. It codes for CASSIGQPAEVEAFF.